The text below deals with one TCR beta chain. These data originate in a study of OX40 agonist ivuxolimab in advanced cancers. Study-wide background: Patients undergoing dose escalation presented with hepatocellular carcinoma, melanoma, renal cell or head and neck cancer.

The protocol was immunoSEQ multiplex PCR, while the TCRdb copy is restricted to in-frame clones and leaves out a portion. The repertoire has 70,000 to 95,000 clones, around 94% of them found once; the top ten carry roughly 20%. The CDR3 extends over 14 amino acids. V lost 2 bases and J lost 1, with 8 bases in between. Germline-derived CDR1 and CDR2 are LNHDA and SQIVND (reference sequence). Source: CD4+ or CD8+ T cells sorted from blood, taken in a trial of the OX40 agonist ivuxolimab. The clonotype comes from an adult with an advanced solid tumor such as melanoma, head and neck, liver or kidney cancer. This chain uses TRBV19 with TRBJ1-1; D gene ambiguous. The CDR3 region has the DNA TGTGCCAGTAGTATATTAGAGGGGAACACTGAAGCTTTCTTT. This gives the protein CASSILEGNTEAFF.